This TCR beta chain originates from a study of T-cell reconstitution after alpha-beta-depleted transplantation in children. This CDR3 is 19 amino acids long. V lost 2 bases, J lost 2 bases, and 10 bases stayed unmatched. CDR1 and CDR2 (germline): SGHRS, YFSETQ. In this sample, this clonotype turned up a few times. Using unique molecular identifiers, the investigators prepared the TCRbeta library. TCRdb recomputed calls from the PCR reads with MiXCR, one row per CDR3 protein. The sample lists some 530,000 distinct CDR3 sequences, approximately 12% seen once, with around 6% in the top ten. The rearrangement uses TRBV5-1 and TRBJ2-3, with 14 bases aligning to TRBD2. This TCR was recovered from a human donor who donated a stem cell graft to a child with combined immunodeficiency. The sample here was PBMCs from the stem cell graft donor, taken from the stem cell graft. The CDR3 bases are TGCGCCAGCAGCTTCGGACTAGCGGGGGGCGCGCAATACACAGATACGCAGTATTTT. Its translation: CASSFGLAGGAQYTDTQYF.